Listed below are T cell receptor beta chains from one sample, sequenced in a study of blood T cell repertoires in COVID-19. Measured with immunoSEQ multiplex PCR; TCRdb has only the in-frame clones, and not every one. Found here are about 190,000 clones, under 80% of them singletons; the top ten hold roughly 13%. Sequences were obtained from peripheral blood. All receptors come from a man aged 45-65 years who had recovered from COVID-19. Both conserved end residues are part of each CDR3. Fields, in order: CDR3 DNA, CDR3 protein, V gene, clone size, J gene, D gene. The D gene is left open where the match is weak. Size is stated for part of the rows, as once, few or many counts, or as a class when the clone is expanded.

cdr3_nt: TGTGCCAGCAGCCGGGACAGGGGGTTTGAAGCTTTCTTT
cdr3_aa: CASSRDRGFEAFF
v_call: TRBV2
clone_size: many
j_call: TRBJ1-1
d_call: TRBD1

cdr3_nt: TGTGCCAGCAGCTTATCGCGGGAGGGTGAGCAGTTCTTC
cdr3_aa: CASSLSREGEQFF
v_call: TRBV7-8
clone_size: few
j_call: TRBJ2-1
d_call: TRBD2

cdr3_nt: TGTGCCAGCAAACGACTCATCTTTGAACAGGGGGGCCGGGCTTTCTTT
cdr3_aa: CASKRLIFEQGGRAFF
v_call: TRBV27
clone_size: -
j_call: TRBJ1-1
d_call: TRBD1

cdr3_nt: TGTGCCAGCAGCGTATCGGTAGCGGGAGGAATCCGGGAGCTGTTTTTT
cdr3_aa: CASSVSVAGGIRELFF
v_call: TRBV9
clone_size: -
j_call: TRBJ2-2
d_call: TRBD2

cdr3_nt: TGTGCCATCAGTGGACAGGGAATATCCGACAGGGAAAAAAATGGTGAGCAGTTCTTC
cdr3_aa: CAISGQGISDREKNGEQFF
v_call: TRBV10-3
clone_size: -
j_call: TRBJ2-1
d_call: TRBD1

cdr3_nt: TGTGCCAGCAGCCCCTCGGGACAGGGGAACACTGAAGCTTTCTTT
cdr3_aa: CASSPSGQGNTEAFF
v_call: TRBV5-8
clone_size: few
j_call: TRBJ1-1
d_call: TRBD1

cdr3_nt: TGCAGTGCTAGTGATCCGGATCAAGCAGGCTACGAGCAGTACTTC
cdr3_aa: CSASDPDQAGYEQYF
v_call: TRBV20-1
clone_size: -
j_call: TRBJ2-7
d_call: -

cdr3_nt: TGTGCCAGCAGCTTGGCGGGACAGTATTCCTCTGGGGCCAACGTCCTGACTTTC
cdr3_aa: CASSLAGQYSSGANVLTF
v_call: TRBV5-4
clone_size: -
j_call: TRBJ2-6
d_call: TRBD1

cdr3_nt: TGTGCCAGCAGCTACTCCCTGACTAGCGAGCTCGGCACAGATACGCAGTATTTT
cdr3_aa: CASSYSLTSELGTDTQYF
v_call: TRBV11-2
clone_size: once
j_call: TRBJ2-3
d_call: TRBD2

cdr3_nt: TGTGCCAGCAGCTTAAGGGAGCTAGCGGGAGCTGAGCAGTTCTTC
cdr3_aa: CASSLRELAGAEQFF
v_call: TRBV11-2
clone_size: -
j_call: TRBJ2-1
d_call: TRBD2

cdr3_nt: TGCGCCAGCAGATTACAGGACTCTGGAAACACCATATATTTT
cdr3_aa: CASRLQDSGNTIYF
v_call: TRBV5-1
clone_size: few
j_call: TRBJ1-3
d_call: -

cdr3_nt: TGTGCCAGCAGCTTAGCGAGCTTAAATGAGCAGTTCTTC
cdr3_aa: CASSLASLNEQFF
v_call: TRBV7-8
clone_size: -
j_call: TRBJ2-1
d_call: -

cdr3_nt: TGTGCCAGCAGCTTCTTGACAGGGGGTAATGAAAAACTGTTTTTT
cdr3_aa: CASSFLTGGNEKLFF
v_call: TRBV11-2
clone_size: -
j_call: TRBJ1-4
d_call: TRBD1

cdr3_nt: TGTGCCAGCAGCTTGGAAGGGGGAAATGGCTACACCTTC
cdr3_aa: CASSLEGGNGYTF
v_call: TRBV5-5
clone_size: -
j_call: TRBJ1-2
d_call: -

cdr3_nt: TGTGCCAGCAGCAAAGGAACGGGAAACAATCAGCCCCAGCATTTT
cdr3_aa: CASSKGTGNNQPQHF
v_call: TRBV21-1
clone_size: -
j_call: TRBJ1-5
d_call: -

cdr3_nt: TGTGCCAGCAGCCCCCCCAGCGGGAGAACCCCCAAAAACATTCAGTACTTC
cdr3_aa: CASSPPSGRTPKNIQYF
v_call: TRBV7-8
clone_size: -
j_call: TRBJ2-4
d_call: TRBD2

cdr3_nt: TGTGCCACCAGTGACTGGACTAGCGGGAGCGGCGAGCTGTTTTTT
cdr3_aa: CATSDWTSGSGELFF
v_call: TRBV24-1
clone_size: once
j_call: TRBJ2-2
d_call: TRBD2

cdr3_nt: TGTGCCAGCAGTTACACGGCGGGGAGGGGTGGCTACACCTTC
cdr3_aa: CASSYTAGRGGYTF
v_call: TRBV6-5
clone_size: -
j_call: TRBJ1-2
d_call: -

cdr3_nt: TGTGCCAGCTCACCACCGAATGGGGGGTTACTAGCGGGAGTTGCAGATACGCAGTATTTT
cdr3_aa: CASSPPNGGLLAGVADTQYF
v_call: TRBV18
clone_size: -
j_call: TRBJ2-3
d_call: TRBD2

cdr3_nt: TGTGCCAGCAGTGTGACTAGCGGGGCATACAATGAGCAGTTCTTC
cdr3_aa: CASSVTSGAYNEQFF
v_call: TRBV27
clone_size: -
j_call: TRBJ2-1
d_call: TRBD2

cdr3_nt: TGTGCCAGCAGTGGTACTACAGCGGGAGGGACAGATACGCAGTATTTT
cdr3_aa: CASSGTTAGGTDTQYF
v_call: TRBV7-8
clone_size: -
j_call: TRBJ2-3
d_call: TRBD2

cdr3_nt: TGTGCCAGCTCAGTCGGGCGGGTGAGCACAGATACGCAGTATTTT
cdr3_aa: CASSVGRVSTDTQYF
v_call: TRBV18
clone_size: -
j_call: TRBJ2-3
d_call: -

cdr3_nt: TGTGCCAGCAGTTCCGGGGCGGAGGGCTCCAAAAACATTCAGTACTTC
cdr3_aa: CASSSGAEGSKNIQYF
v_call: TRBV28
clone_size: -
j_call: TRBJ2-4
d_call: -

cdr3_nt: TGCAGTGCTAGTACCACAGGTGCCGAGCAGTACTTC
cdr3_aa: CSASTTGAEQYF
v_call: TRBV20-1
clone_size: -
j_call: TRBJ2-7
d_call: -

cdr3_nt: TGTGCCAGCAGTTTTCGGGGGGCTCAGTACTTC
cdr3_aa: CASSFRGAQYF
v_call: TRBV12-3/TRBV12-4
clone_size: -
j_call: TRBJ2-7
d_call: -

cdr3_nt: TGTGCCAGCTCACTTTCACAGGGGACGAGCTATGGCTACACCTTC
cdr3_aa: CASSLSQGTSYGYTF
v_call: TRBV18
clone_size: few
j_call: TRBJ1-2
d_call: TRBD1

cdr3_nt: TGTGCCAGCAGTTTCCCACAGTCACCCCTCCACTTT
cdr3_aa: CASSFPQSPLHF
v_call: TRBV27
clone_size: -
j_call: TRBJ1-6
d_call: -

cdr3_nt: TGTGCCAGCAGCTTGGCCACCGGACAGGGTACCGGGCAGTACTTC
cdr3_aa: CASSLATGQGTGQYF
v_call: TRBV5-4
clone_size: -
j_call: TRBJ2-7
d_call: TRBD1

cdr3_nt: TGTGCCATCAGTGAGTCGACTAGCGGGAGTCCAGATGAGCAGTACTTC
cdr3_aa: CAISESTSGSPDEQYF
v_call: TRBV10-3
clone_size: -
j_call: TRBJ2-7
d_call: TRBD2

cdr3_nt: TGTGCCAGCAGCTCAGGGGACAGACTAGCGGGGGACAATGAGCAGTTCTTC
cdr3_aa: CASSSGDRLAGDNEQFF
v_call: TRBV11-3
clone_size: -
j_call: TRBJ2-1
d_call: TRBD2

cdr3_nt: TGTGCCAGTAGCCCGGGACTAGCGGGAGCCAAAAACATTCAGTACTTC
cdr3_aa: CASSPGLAGAKNIQYF
v_call: TRBV19
clone_size: -
j_call: TRBJ2-4
d_call: TRBD2

cdr3_nt: TGTGCCAGTAGTATAGCGGGAGGACAGGGGAACTATGGCTACACCTTC
cdr3_aa: CASSIAGGQGNYGYTF
v_call: TRBV19
clone_size: -
j_call: TRBJ1-2
d_call: TRBD1

cdr3_nt: TGTGCCAGCCACCAACTAGCGGGAGGATCCTACAATGAGCAGTTCTTC
cdr3_aa: CASHQLAGGSYNEQFF
v_call: TRBV28
clone_size: -
j_call: TRBJ2-1
d_call: TRBD2

cdr3_nt: TGTGCCAGCATAGGGGGCGCCGGAAACACCATATATTTT
cdr3_aa: CASIGGAGNTIYF
v_call: TRBV28
clone_size: -
j_call: TRBJ1-3
d_call: TRBD1

cdr3_nt: TGTGCCAGCAGTAAACTAGCGGGAGGATACGAGCAGTACTTC
cdr3_aa: CASSKLAGGYEQYF
v_call: TRBV2
clone_size: -
j_call: TRBJ2-7
d_call: TRBD2

cdr3_nt: TGTGCCAGACCCCACCGGGACAGGGGTGGGGAGCAGTACTTC
cdr3_aa: CARPHRDRGGEQYF
v_call: TRBV19
clone_size: -
j_call: TRBJ2-7
d_call: TRBD1

cdr3_nt: TGCAGCGTTCTCGCCGGGACAGGGAATCAGCCCCAGCATTTT
cdr3_aa: CSVLAGTGNQPQHF
v_call: TRBV29-1
clone_size: -
j_call: TRBJ1-5
d_call: TRBD1

cdr3_nt: TGTGCCAGCTCTCCAGGCCATTCCAATCAGCCCCAGCATTTT
cdr3_aa: CASSPGHSNQPQHF
v_call: TRBV4-2
clone_size: -
j_call: TRBJ1-5
d_call: -

cdr3_nt: TGTGCCAGCAGCCCCTGGACAGGGCCTCAGCCCCAGCATTTT
cdr3_aa: CASSPWTGPQPQHF
v_call: TRBV9
clone_size: medium-sized
j_call: TRBJ1-5
d_call: TRBD1

cdr3_nt: TGTGCCAGCAGTAAATACCCCCGAGGAGGTACCTACGAGCAGTACTTC
cdr3_aa: CASSKYPRGGTYEQYF
v_call: TRBV25-1
clone_size: -
j_call: TRBJ2-7
d_call: -

cdr3_nt: TGTGCCAGCAAGAACTCCGCGTGGGACAGGGAATTTGGTGGCTACACCTTC
cdr3_aa: CASKNSAWDREFGGYTF
v_call: TRBV25-1
clone_size: -
j_call: TRBJ1-2
d_call: TRBD1

cdr3_nt: TGTGCCAGCAGCGTAGGCAGCGGGACAGGGTTAGTCACCATATATTTT
cdr3_aa: CASSVGSGTGLVTIYF
v_call: TRBV9
clone_size: -
j_call: TRBJ1-3
d_call: TRBD1

cdr3_nt: TGTGCCATCAGCGCCACGGGGGTACGCCCCCCCGAGCAGTACTTC
cdr3_aa: CAISATGVRPPEQYF
v_call: TRBV10-3
clone_size: -
j_call: TRBJ2-7
d_call: -

cdr3_nt: TGTGCCAGCAGTTCACCCGGGACAGGGAGGGGAATCTACAATGAGCAGTTCTTC
cdr3_aa: CASSSPGTGRGIYNEQFF
v_call: TRBV6-2/TRBV6-3
clone_size: -
j_call: TRBJ2-1
d_call: TRBD1

cdr3_nt: TGTGCCAGCAGCATTACTAGCGGGAGTAACAATGAGCAGTTCTTC
cdr3_aa: CASSITSGSNNEQFF
v_call: TRBV7-2
clone_size: -
j_call: TRBJ2-1
d_call: TRBD2

cdr3_nt: TGTGCCAGCCGAATAACCCAGGATTCACCCCTCCACTTT
cdr3_aa: CASRITQDSPLHF
v_call: TRBV7-9
clone_size: few
j_call: TRBJ1-6
d_call: -

cdr3_nt: TGTGCCAGCAGTGACCATAGAGGCGACAGGAACACTGAAGCTTTCTTT
cdr3_aa: CASSDHRGDRNTEAFF
v_call: TRBV25-1
clone_size: -
j_call: TRBJ1-1
d_call: -

cdr3_nt: TGTGCCAGCAGTTACTGGGACAGATACTACGAGCAGTACTTC
cdr3_aa: CASSYWDRYYEQYF
v_call: TRBV28
clone_size: -
j_call: TRBJ2-7
d_call: TRBD1

cdr3_nt: TGTGCCAGCTCACCACAGAGCGGGTGGAGCTCCTACAATGAGCAGTTCTTC
cdr3_aa: CASSPQSGWSSYNEQFF
v_call: TRBV18
clone_size: -
j_call: TRBJ2-1
d_call: -

cdr3_nt: TGTGCCAGCAGCCGTGCGACAGGGGTAAACCCCTACGAGCAGTACTTC
cdr3_aa: CASSRATGVNPYEQYF
v_call: TRBV7-6
clone_size: -
j_call: TRBJ2-7
d_call: TRBD1